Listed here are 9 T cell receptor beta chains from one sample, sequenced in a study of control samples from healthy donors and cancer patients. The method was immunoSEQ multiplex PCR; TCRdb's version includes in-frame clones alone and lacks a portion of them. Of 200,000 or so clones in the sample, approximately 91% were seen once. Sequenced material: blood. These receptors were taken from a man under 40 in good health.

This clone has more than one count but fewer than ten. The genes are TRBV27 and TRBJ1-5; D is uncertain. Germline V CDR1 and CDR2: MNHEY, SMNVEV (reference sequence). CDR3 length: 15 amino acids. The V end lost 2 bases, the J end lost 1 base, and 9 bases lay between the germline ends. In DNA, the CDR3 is TGTGCCAGCAGTTTAAACCCGAACAGCAATCAGCCCCAGCATTTT. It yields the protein CASSLNPNSNQPQHF.

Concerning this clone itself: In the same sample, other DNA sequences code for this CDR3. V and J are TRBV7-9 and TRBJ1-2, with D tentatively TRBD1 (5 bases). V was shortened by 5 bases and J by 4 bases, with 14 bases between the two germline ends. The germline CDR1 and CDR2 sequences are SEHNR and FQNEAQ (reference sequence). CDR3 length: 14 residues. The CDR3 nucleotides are TGTGCCAGCAGCCTCGTCGGGGGTGGCTATGGCTACACCTTC. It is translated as CASSLVGGGYGYTF.

This CDR3 is CASTTSGKNNEQFF. The CDR3 DNA sequence: TGTGCCAGCACCACTAGCGGGAAGAACAATGAGCAGTTCTTC. This chain joins TRBV6-5 and TRBJ2-1; 10 bases align to TRBD2. J gave up 5 bases and V 7 bases, and 5 bases lay outside the gene matches. CDR3 length equals 14 residues. Germline assignment: CDR1 MNHEY and CDR2 SVGAGI.

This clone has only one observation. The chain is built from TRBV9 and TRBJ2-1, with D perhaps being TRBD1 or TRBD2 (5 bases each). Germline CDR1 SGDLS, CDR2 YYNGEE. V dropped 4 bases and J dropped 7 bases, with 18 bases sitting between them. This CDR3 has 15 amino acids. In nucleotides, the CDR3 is TGTGCCAGCAGCCCCAGTGGGGGTTTACGGAATGAGCAGTTCTTC. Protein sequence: CASSPSGGLRNEQFF.

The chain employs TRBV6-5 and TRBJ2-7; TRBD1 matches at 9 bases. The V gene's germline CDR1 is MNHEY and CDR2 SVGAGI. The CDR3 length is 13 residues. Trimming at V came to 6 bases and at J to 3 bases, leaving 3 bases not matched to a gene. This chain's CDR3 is CASRTGGGYEQYF. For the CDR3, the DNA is TGTGCCAGCAGGACAGGGGGAGGCTACGAGCAGTACTTC.

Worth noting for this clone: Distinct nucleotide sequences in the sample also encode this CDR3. The CDR3 reads CASSLGRSTDTQYF. The CDR3 coding sequence is TGTGCCAGCTCACTCGGTCGTAGCACAGATACGCAGTATTTT. The rearrangement joins TRBV18 to TRBJ2-3; D unclear. The V end was cut by 4 bases, the J end by 0 bases, with 8 bases between. CDR1 and CDR2 from the germline V gene are KGHSH and LQKENI. This CDR3 has 14 amino acids.

CDR3 protein: CATSGVRVSQPQHF. The CDR3 bases are TGTGCCACCAGTGGGGTCAGGGTCAGTCAGCCCCAGCATTTT. J is TRBJ1-5 and V is TRBV24-1; maybe TRBD1 (5 bases). This CDR3 contains 14 residues. Trimming pared 5 bases from V and 6 bases from J, leaving 13 bases between. Per the germline V gene, CDR1 is KGHDR and CDR2 is SFDVKD.

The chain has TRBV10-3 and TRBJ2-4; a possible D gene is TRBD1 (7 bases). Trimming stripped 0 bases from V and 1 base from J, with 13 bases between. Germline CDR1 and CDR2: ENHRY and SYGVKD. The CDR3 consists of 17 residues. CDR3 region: CAISESAQGGAKNIQYF. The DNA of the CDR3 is TGTGCCATCAGTGAGTCGGCCCAGGGGGGCGCCAAAAACATTCAGTACTTC.

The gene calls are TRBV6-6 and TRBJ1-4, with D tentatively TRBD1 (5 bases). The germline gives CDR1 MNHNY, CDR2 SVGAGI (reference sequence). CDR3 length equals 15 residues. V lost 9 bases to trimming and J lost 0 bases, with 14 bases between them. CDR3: CASQNQGSTNEKLFF. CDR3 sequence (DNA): TGTGCCAGTCAAAACCAGGGTTCAACTAATGAAAAACTGTTTTTT.